These 25 T cell receptor beta chains were sequenced from one sample in a study of low-dose radiotherapy and immunotherapy resistance in tumors. Both TCRalpha and TCRbeta chains were reverse transcribed with V-gene-specific primers. Both a constant-region primer and a V-primer adapter served to amplify TCRs across approximately 19 PCR cycles. MiXCR, run by TCRdb on the reads, gives a single entry per CDR3 protein. The sample contains around 100,000 distinct CDR3 sequences, more than 20% of which appear only once. Documented time point: after trial treatment. As to treatment: LDRT plus nivolumab, ipilimumab, low-dose cyclophosphamide and aspirin (RACIN trial). Sequencing used PBMCs, obtained after low-dose radiotherapy plus immunotherapy. The origin of the receptors is a female donor with ovarian cancer.

The chain joins TRBV5-1 to TRBJ2-2; no firm D call. With 3 bases removed from V and 0 bases from J, the gap between germline ends came to 9 bases. This CDR3 is 15 amino acids long. Germline V gene data show CDR1 as SGHRS and CDR2 as YFSETQ. The CDR3 sequence is CASSSDNANTGELFF. CDR3 bases: TGCGCCAGCAGCTCGGATAACGCGAACACCGGGGAGCTGTTTTTT.

This clonotype came up many times. The gene calls are TRBV6-1 and TRBJ1-2; D not resolved. The germline V gene encodes CDR1 MNHNS and CDR2 SASEGT. This CDR3 comprises 14 residues. Trimming removed 7 bases at V and 4 bases at J, with 16 bases between. The CDR3 protein is CASTTNPGPYGYTF. In DNA form, the CDR3 reads TGTGCCAGCACAACAAATCCAGGTCCCTATGGCTACACCTTC.

This clonotype was recorded at least ten times. Written as DNA, the CDR3 is TGTGCCAGCAGTTACTCAGTCGGTCTCGGTGGCTACTACGAGCAGTACTTC. Translated: CASSYSVGLGGYYEQYF. The chain carries TRBV6-2 or TRBV6-3 and TRBJ2-7; no reliable D call. V lost 0 bases and J 3 bases, leaving 18 bases between the germline ends. The CDR3 runs 17 residues. CDR1 is MNHEY, CDR2 SVGEGT, per germline.

The sample holds many counts of this clonotype. The rearrangement joins TRBV20-1 to TRBJ2-5; 8 bases are shared with TRBD2. The V gene's germline CDR1 is DFQATT and CDR2 SNEGSKA (reference sequence). V trimming: 6 bases; J trimming: 6 bases; junction bases outside the gene matches: 15. The CDR3 loop spans 15 amino acids. The CDR3 is CSATGLGGGVQTQYF. The CDR3 coding sequence is TGCAGTGCCACCGGGCTCGGGGGGGGCGTACAGACCCAGTACTTC.

There are many counts of this clonotype. This chain connects TRBV3-1 to TRBJ2-2; no clear D. The CDR3 runs to 13 residues. Germline V lookup: CDR1 LGHDT, CDR2 YNNKEL (reference sequence). V lost 4 bases and J lost 0, with 3 bases in between. Written as DNA, the CDR3 is TGTGCCAGCAGCCGATCGAACACCGGGGAGCTGTTTTTT. It specifies CASSRSNTGELFF.

This clonotype was seen just once. This sequence joins TRBV29-1 and TRBJ2-1; no firm D call. The CDR3 sequence is 14 residues long. Trimming stripped 4 bases from V and 4 bases from J, with 14 bases between. The V gene's germline CDR1 is SQVTM and CDR2 ANQGSEA. CDR3 protein: CSVVPSRFYNEQFF. For the CDR3, the DNA is TGCAGCGTTGTTCCCAGCAGGTTTTACAATGAGCAGTTCTTC.

This clonotype came up many times. The chain uses TRBV19 and TRBJ2-2; 8 bases agree with TRBD1. The CDR3 covers 15 residues. Trimming took 1 base from V and 3 from J; bases not matched to a gene: 1. CDR1 and CDR2 (germline): LNHDA, SQIVND (reference sequence). CDR3 DNA sequence: TGTGCCAGTAGTATAGTACAGGGGGACACCGGGGAGCTGTTTTTT. Amino acids: CASSIVQGDTGELFF.

This clonotype showed up many times. V and J are TRBV28 and TRBJ1-5; D not certain. Germline loops: CDR1 MDHEN, CDR2 SYDVKM. The CDR3 totals 12 residues. The V and J ends lost 3 bases and 6 bases respectively, with 6 bases between them. CDR3 sequence (DNA): TGTGCCAGCAGTTTGTTGGGTCAGCCCCAGCATTTT. Its translation is CASSLLGQPQHF.

This clonotype has a count of ten or more. The rearrangement uses TRBV7-9 and TRBJ1-2; tentatively, D is TRBD1 (5 bases). Germline CDR1 and CDR2: SEHNR and FQNEAQ (reference sequence). Between the trimmed V and J ends, which lost 5 bases and 4 bases, there was a span of 11 bases. The CDR3 has 13 amino acids. CDR3 nucleotide sequence: TGTGCCAGCAGCCGCCGGGACGGCTATGGCTACACCTTC. This sequence encodes CASSRRDGYGYTF.

This clonotype was picked up many times. The chain links TRBV19 to TRBJ1-3; tentatively, D is TRBD1 (6 bases). V was trimmed by 8 bases and J by 0 bases, leaving 17 bases between them. CDR3 length: 16 amino acids. Germline CDR1 and CDR2: LNHDA and SQIVND (reference sequence). Written as DNA, the CDR3 is TGTGCCAGTCGGCAGGGGACATACAACTCTGGAAACACCATATATTTT. Residues: CASRQGTYNSGNTIYF.

This clonotype was observed many times. The J gene is TRBJ2-3, the V gene TRBV3-1; D unresolved. Trimming took 3 bases from V and 2 from J, leaving 12 bases between them. This CDR3 spans 15 amino acids. Germline CDR1 reads LGHDT; CDR2 reads YNNKEL (reference sequence). The CDR3 nucleotides read TGTGCCAGCAGCCAGAGCCCGCTGCACACAGATACGCAGTATTTT. Protein: CASSQSPLHTDTQYF.

This clonotype was seen many times. This chain connects TRBV30 to TRBJ2-3; D unclear. Germline V gives CDR1 GTSNPN, CDR2 SVGIG (reference sequence). V was clipped by 4 bases and J by 1 base, with 15 bases between them. This CDR3 has 15 residues. CDR3 nucleotides: TGTGCCTGGAAACACGGTGGATCTGGCACAGATACGCAGTATTTT. Its protein is CAWKHGGSGTDTQYF.

This clonotype was counted ten times or more. The genes are TRBV19 and TRBJ2-4, with a possible D match to TRBD1 (5 bases). There are 14 residues in the CDR3. The V gene lost 2 bases and the J gene lost 3 bases, with 8 bases spanning the gap. Germline-derived CDR1 and CDR2 are LNHDA and SQIVND (reference sequence). CDR3 DNA: TGTGCCAGTAGTATATCAGGGAACAAAAACATTCAGTACTTC. Its protein is CASSISGNKNIQYF.

The genes are TRBV6-6 and TRBJ2-1, with unresolved D. The CDR3 has 11 amino acids. Germline lookup yields CDR1 MNHNY and CDR2 SVGAGI (reference sequence). V was cut by 6 bases and J by 10 bases, with 10 bases left in between. CDR3 loop: CASRVQREQFF. CDR3 bases: TGTGCCAGCAGAGTACAGCGAGAGCAGTTCTTC.

At least ten counts were recorded for this clonotype. This chain connects TRBV7-9 to TRBJ2-1; weak D call: TRBD1 (7 bases). Germline CDR1 SEHNR, CDR2 FQNEAQ (reference sequence). CDR3 size: 16 residues. Deletions cut 2 bases from V and 8 bases from J, with 19 bases between. The CDR3 reads CASSLLYSQGDYEQFF. The CDR3 nucleotides are TGTGCCAGCAGCTTACTATACTCCCAGGGGGACTATGAGCAGTTCTTC.

This clonotype was picked up many times. The chain combines TRBV7-9 with TRBJ2-1; D uncertain. This CDR3 is built from 14 residues. V was clipped by 5 bases and J by 5 bases, with 13 bases between them. Germline V gene sequence: CDR1 SEHNR, CDR2 FQNEAQ (reference sequence). CDR3 region: CASSRDLGDNEQFF. CDR3 sequence (DNA): TGTGCCAGCAGCCGAGATCTCGGAGACAATGAGCAGTTCTTC.

This clonotype showed up many times. The chain combines TRBV12-3 or TRBV12-4 with TRBJ2-3, with D unclear. This CDR3 spans 13 amino acids. V gave up 7 bases and J gave up 4 bases, with 12 bases separating them. The CDR3 nucleotides are TGTGCCAGCATTCCGGCGGCCTCAGATACGCAGTATTTT. This codes for CASIPAASDTQYF.

This clonotype was recorded many times. The chain uses TRBV19 and TRBJ2-1, with D perhaps TRBD1 or TRBD2 (6 bases each). CDR3 length: 16 residues. V gave up 6 bases and J gave up 7 bases, with 22 bases separating them. Germline CDR1 LNHDA, CDR2 SQIVND (reference sequence). CDR3 protein: CASSQHPGAVGNEQFF. DNA for the CDR3: TGTGCCAGTAGCCAACACCCGGGGGCGGTGGGGAATGAGCAGTTCTTC.

This clonotype was seen many times. The chain has TRBV27 and TRBJ1-6; D remains ambiguous. V was cut by 6 bases and J by 0 bases, with 9 bases left in between. In germline, CDR1 is MNHEY, CDR2 SMNVEV (reference sequence). This CDR3 is 15 amino acids long. CDR3 nucleotides: TGTGCCAGCAGAAAGGGCCGCTCCTATAATTCACCCCTCCACTTT. Protein product: CASRKGRSYNSPLHF.

This clonotype was seen ten or more times. Here the CDR3 reads CASSYPAGSNTGELFF. The CDR3, as DNA: TGTGCCAGCAGTTACCCGGCCGGGTCGAACACCGGGGAGCTGTTTTTT. This sequence joins TRBV6-2 or TRBV6-3 and TRBJ2-2; unclear D gene. V lost 2 bases, J lost 0 bases, and 10 bases lay in between. From germline, CDR1 is MNHEY and CDR2 SVGEGT. This CDR3 region has 16 residues.

Notes on this clonotype: This may arise from a read error, as a much more abundant clone is one base away. The limits of the CDR3 on the DNA are not certain, so only TCRdb's listed CDR3 is given. The chain is built from TRBV3-1 and TRBJ2-1; no DNA check was done on the table's D call, TRBD2. CDR1 is LGHDT, CDR2 YNNKEL, per germline (reference sequence). The length of the CDR3 is 16 amino acids, counting both ends. CDR3 in amino acids: CASSPGVAGGINEQLF.

This clonotype was counted at least ten times. J is TRBJ2-1 and V is TRBV7-2, with D possibly matching TRBD1 (5 bases). The CDR3 runs to 16 residues. V was shortened by 4 bases and J by 5 bases, with 18 bases between the two germline ends. Germline CDR1 is SGHTA and CDR2 is FQGNSA. This CDR3 reads CASSSRALSGNNEQFF. The CDR3 nucleotides read TGTGCCAGCAGCTCCAGAGCCCTGTCAGGGAACAATGAGCAGTTCTTC.

This clonotype appeared many times. The germline gene is not matched at one end of the junction; a read error may be the cause. The genes are TRBV28 and TRBJ2-1; either TRBD1 or TRBD2 may supply D (7 bases each). Per the germline V gene, CDR1 is MDHEN and CDR2 is SYDVKM. The CDR3 sequence is 16 residues long. The CDR3 DNA reads as TGTGCCACCAGTGACCAGGGGGGGGCTAGCCTCAATGAGCAGTTCTTC. Translation gives CATSDQGGASLNEQFF.

This clonotype was seen repeatedly, ten times or more. The chain is built from TRBV5-1 and TRBJ2-3; tentative D call: TRBD2 (6 bases). The germline V and J ends were trimmed by 2 bases and 5 bases, with 15 bases remaining between them. Per the germline V gene, CDR1 is SGHRS and CDR2 is YFSETQ. The CDR3 length is 15 residues. The CDR3 reads CASSLERAGVDTQYF. CDR3 in DNA: TGCGCCAGCAGCTTAGAGCGGGCTGGGGTAGATACGCAGTATTTT.

For this clonotype: A far larger clone lies a single base away; this is likely a read error. The J gene is TRBJ2-3, the V gene TRBV28, with D perhaps assigned TRBD1 or TRBD2 (5 bases each). The CDR3 covers 15 residues. Per the germline V gene, CDR1 is MDHEN and CDR2 is SYDVKM. The CDR3 nucleotides read TGTGCCAGCAGCCCGGGACCCCAAACCACAGAGACGCAGTATTTT. Amino acid sequence: CASSPGPQTTETQYF.